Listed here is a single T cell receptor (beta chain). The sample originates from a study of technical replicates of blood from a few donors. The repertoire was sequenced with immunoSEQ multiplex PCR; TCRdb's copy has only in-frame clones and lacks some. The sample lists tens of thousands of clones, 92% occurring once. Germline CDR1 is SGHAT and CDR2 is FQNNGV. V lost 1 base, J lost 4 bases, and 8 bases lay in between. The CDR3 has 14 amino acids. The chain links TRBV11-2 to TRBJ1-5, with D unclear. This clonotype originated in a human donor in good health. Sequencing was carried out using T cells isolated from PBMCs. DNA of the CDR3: TGTGCCAGCAGCTTAGGGCAAGTTAATCAGCCCCAGCATTTT. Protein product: CASSLGQVNQPQHF.